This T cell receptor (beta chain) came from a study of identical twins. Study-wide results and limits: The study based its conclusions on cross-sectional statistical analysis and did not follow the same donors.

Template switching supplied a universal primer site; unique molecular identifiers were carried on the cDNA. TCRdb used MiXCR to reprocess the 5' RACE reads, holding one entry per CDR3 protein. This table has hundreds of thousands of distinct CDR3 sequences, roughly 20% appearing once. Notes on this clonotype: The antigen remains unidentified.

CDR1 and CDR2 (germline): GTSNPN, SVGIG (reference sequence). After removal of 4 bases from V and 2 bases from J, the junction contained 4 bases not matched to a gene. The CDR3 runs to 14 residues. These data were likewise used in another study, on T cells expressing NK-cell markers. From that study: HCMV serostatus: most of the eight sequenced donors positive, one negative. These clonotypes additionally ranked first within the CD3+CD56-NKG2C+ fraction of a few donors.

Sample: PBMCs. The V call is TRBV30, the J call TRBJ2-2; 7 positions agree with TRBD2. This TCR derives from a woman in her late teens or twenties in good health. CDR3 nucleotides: TGTGCCTGGAAGAGGACTAGAAACACCGGGGAGCTGTTTTTT. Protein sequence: CAWKRTRNTGELFF.